This TCR beta chain was profiled in a study of cytomegalovirus exposure and HLA in healthy donors. As regards this clone: The target antigen is unknown.

Study-wide findings and caveats: A few CMV-associated chains proved CMV antigen-specific in vitro. Cytomegalovirus status was reportedly diagnosed by the classifier with high sensitivity and specificity.

Unrecorded immune exposure was likely among donors, who were nominally healthy when sampled. The CDR3 contains 15 residues. The V gene end was trimmed by 3 bases and the J gene end by 3 bases; junction bases not matched to a gene: 5. CDR1 and CDR2 from the germline V gene are SGHDT and YYEEEE. The PCR was carried out with 60 Vbeta primers and 13 Jbeta primers. Measured with immunoSEQ multiplex PCR; TCRdb has only the in-frame clones, and not every one. Here the sample spans some 85,000 clones, about 74% being singletons. The rearrangement uses TRBV5-6 and TRBJ2-1, with TRBD2 matching 8 bases. The sequenced material came from PBMCs. This TCR was sampled from a man aged 35 to 55 in good health and CMV-seronegative. For the CDR3, the DNA is TGTGCCAGCAGCTGGGGGACTAGAGACTACAATGAGCAGTTCTTC. Translation gives CASSWGTRDYNEQFF.